This T cell receptor (beta chain) emerged from a study of cytomegalovirus exposure and HLA in healthy donors. General observations from the study: When a later analysis was performed, an Asian-associated ancestry cluster reportedly had fewer N-insertions than the approximately 690-donor mean.

On this clone: What it binds is not known.

The CDR3 is 14 residues long. CDR1 and CDR2 from the germline V gene are SGHNT and YYREEE (reference sequence). Trimming took off 0 bases at V and 4 bases at J, with 10 bases between the two ends. The PCR had 60 Vbeta and 13 Jbeta primers. Here immunoSEQ multiplex PCR was the method, and the copy in TCRdb shows in-frame clones only, minus some. The sample gives about 130,000 clones, approximately 84% of which show up once; around 3% is in the top ten. Sequenced: PBMCs. V gene TRBV5-4 combines with J gene TRBJ1-2, with D possibly TRBD1 on 5 matching bases. This sequence was found in a boy aged 2 to 10 in good health and CMV-seronegative. Here the CDR3 reads CASSLAGLSYGYTF. CDR3 bases: TGTGCCAGCAGCTTGGCGGGACTTAGCTATGGCTACACCTTC.